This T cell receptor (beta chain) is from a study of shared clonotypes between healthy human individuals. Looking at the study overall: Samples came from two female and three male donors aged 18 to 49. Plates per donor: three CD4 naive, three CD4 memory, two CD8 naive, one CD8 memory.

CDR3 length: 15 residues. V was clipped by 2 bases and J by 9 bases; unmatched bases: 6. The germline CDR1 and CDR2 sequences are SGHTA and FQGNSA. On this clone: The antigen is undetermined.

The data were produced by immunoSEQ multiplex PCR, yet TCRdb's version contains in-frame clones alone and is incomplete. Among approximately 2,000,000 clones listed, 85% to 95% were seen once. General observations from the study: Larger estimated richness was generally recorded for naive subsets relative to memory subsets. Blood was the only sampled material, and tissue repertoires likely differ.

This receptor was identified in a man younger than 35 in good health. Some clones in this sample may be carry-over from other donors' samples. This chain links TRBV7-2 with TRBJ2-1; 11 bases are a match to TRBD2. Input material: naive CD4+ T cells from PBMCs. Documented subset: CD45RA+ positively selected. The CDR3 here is CASSLTSGSVGEQFF. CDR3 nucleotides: TGTGCCAGCAGCTTAACTAGCGGGAGCGTAGGTGAGCAGTTCTTC.